This T cell receptor (beta chain) was documented in a study of shared clonotypes between healthy human individuals. Study-level results: Estimated richness was generally greater in naive than memory subsets. In this cohort, only blood was sampled, and tissue repertoires likely differ.

Remarks on this clone: The target antigen is unknown.

Trimming removed 6 bases at V and 0 bases at J, with 14 bases between. The CDR3 runs to 15 residues. CDR1 and CDR2 from the germline V gene are MDHEN and SYDVKM. Method: immunoSEQ multiplex PCR; TCRdb's copy keeps in-frame clones and lacks some. The table includes 2,500,000 or so clones, 93% detected once. The TCR sequence derives from a man aged 18 to 30 in good health. Some clones in this sample may be carry-over from other donors' samples. The chain combines TRBV28 with TRBJ1-2; TRBD1 is a possible D gene (5 bases). Sequences were obtained from naive CD4+ T cells from PBMCs. Subset reported: CD45RA+ positively selected. CDR3 DNA: TGTGCCAGCAGGAAATCGGGACGTCCTAACTATGGCTACACCTTC. This sequence encodes CASRKSGRPNYGYTF.